Below, one TCR beta chain is given with its context. Its antigen is still unknown. This sample was included in a study of T cell responses to AZD1222 COVID-19 vaccine. Study overall: Second doses were pooled across both intervals (about 4 or about 12 weeks).

Data came from immunoSEQ multiplex PCR; TCRdb stores just in-frame clones and leaves some out. This sample has around 130,000 clones, with about 88% found just once. The germline V gene has CDR1 LNHDA and CDR2 SQIVND (reference sequence). The CDR3 extends over 15 amino acids. The V gene lost 7 bases and the J gene lost 3 bases, with 18 bases spanning the gap. The study's findings and limits: Every sample of the repertoires postdated the peak T cell response. At 160-218 and 743-854, vaccine-associated CD4 TCRs were dominant, and they spanned spike. Seropositive at baseline were only a handful of AZD1222 recipients.

Here the sequenced sample was peripheral blood, taken on day 0 of AZD1222 vaccination. The TCR was taken from an adult in good health. The chain has TRBV19 and TRBJ1-2; D unresolved. This CDR3 reads CASTPSGGLDYGYTF. In DNA, the CDR3 is TGTGCCAGTACCCCCAGCGGCGGACTAGACTATGGCTACACCTTC.